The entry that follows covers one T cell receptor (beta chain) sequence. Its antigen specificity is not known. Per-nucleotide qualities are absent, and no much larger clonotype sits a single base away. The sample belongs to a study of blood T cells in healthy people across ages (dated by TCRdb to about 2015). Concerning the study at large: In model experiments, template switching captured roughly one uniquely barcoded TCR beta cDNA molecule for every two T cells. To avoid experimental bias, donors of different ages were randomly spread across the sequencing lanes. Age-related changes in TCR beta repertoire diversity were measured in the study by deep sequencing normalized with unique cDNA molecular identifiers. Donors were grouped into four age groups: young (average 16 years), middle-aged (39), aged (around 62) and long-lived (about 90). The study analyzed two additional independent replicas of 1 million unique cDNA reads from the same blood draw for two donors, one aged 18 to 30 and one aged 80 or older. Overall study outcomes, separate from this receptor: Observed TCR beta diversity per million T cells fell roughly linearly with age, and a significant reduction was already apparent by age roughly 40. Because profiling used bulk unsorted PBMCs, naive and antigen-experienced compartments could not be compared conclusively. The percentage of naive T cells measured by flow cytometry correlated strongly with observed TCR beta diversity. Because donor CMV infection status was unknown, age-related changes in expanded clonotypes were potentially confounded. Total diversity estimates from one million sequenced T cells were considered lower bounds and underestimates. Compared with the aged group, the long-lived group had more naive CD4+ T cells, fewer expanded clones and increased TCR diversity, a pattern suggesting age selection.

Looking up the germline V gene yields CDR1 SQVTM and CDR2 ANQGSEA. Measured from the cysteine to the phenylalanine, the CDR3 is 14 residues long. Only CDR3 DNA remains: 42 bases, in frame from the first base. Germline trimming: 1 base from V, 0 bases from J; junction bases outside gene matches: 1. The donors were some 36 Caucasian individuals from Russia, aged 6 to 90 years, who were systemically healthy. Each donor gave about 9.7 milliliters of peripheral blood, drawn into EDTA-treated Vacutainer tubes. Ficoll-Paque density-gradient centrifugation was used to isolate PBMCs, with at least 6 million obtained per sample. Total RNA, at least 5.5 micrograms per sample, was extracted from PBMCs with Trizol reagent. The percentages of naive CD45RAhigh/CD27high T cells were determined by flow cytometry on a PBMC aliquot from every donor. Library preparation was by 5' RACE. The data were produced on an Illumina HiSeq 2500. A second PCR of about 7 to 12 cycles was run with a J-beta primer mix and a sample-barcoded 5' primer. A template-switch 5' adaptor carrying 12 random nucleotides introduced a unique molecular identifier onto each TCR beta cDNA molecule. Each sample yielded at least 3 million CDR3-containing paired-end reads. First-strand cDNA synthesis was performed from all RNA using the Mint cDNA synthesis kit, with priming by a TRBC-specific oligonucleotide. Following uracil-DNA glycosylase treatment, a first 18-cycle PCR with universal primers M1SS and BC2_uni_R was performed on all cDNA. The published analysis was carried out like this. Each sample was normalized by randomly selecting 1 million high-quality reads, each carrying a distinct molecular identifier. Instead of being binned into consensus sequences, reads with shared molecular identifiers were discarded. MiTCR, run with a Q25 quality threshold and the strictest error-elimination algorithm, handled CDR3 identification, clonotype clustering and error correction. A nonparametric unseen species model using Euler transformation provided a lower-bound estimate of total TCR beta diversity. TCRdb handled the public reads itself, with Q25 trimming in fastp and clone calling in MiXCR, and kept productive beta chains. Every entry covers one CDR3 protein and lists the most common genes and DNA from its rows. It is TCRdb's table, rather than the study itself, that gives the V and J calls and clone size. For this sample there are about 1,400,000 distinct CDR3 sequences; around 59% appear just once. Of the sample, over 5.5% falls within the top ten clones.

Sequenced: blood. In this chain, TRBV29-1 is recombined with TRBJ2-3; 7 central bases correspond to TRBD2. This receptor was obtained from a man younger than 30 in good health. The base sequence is TGCAGCGTTGAAGGGCGGGGGAGCACAGATACGCAGTATTTT. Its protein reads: CSVEGRGSTDTQYF.